This T cell receptor (beta chain) derives from a study of cytomegalovirus exposure and HLA in healthy donors. This CDR3 is 17 amino acids long. PCR amplification relied on 60 Vbeta primers (plus 13 Jbeta primers). Measured with immunoSEQ multiplex PCR; TCRdb has only the in-frame clones, and not every one. The sample comprises about 160,000 clones, 65% to 85% of which are singletons, and around 5.8% rests with the top ten. Sample: PBMCs. This receptor was taken from a male donor in good health and CMV-seropositive. This rearrangement joins TRBV21-1 to TRBJ2-1; the D segment call TRBD2 is taken from the table without a DNA check. TRBV21-1 is a pseudogene segment. CDR3 residues: CASSKRGLAAKFDEQFF. CDR3 in DNA: TGTGCCAGCAGCAAACGTGGACTAGCTGCAAAATTCGATGAGCAGTTCTTC.